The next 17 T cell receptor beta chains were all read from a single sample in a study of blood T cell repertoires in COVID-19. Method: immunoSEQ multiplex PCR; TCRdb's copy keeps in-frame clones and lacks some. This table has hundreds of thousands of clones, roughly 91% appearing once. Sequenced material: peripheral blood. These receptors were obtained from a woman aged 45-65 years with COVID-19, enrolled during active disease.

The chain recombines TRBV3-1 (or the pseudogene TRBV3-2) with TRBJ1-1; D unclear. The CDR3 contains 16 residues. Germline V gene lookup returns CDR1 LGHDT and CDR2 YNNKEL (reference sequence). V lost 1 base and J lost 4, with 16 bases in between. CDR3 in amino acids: CASSQGSLRRGTEAFF. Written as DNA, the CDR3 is TGTGCCAGCAGCCAAGGGTCCCTACGTCGGGGCACTGAAGCTTTCTTT.

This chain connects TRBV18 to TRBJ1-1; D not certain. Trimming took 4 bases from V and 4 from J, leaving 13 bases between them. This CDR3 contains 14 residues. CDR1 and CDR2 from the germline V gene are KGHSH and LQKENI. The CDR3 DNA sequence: TGTGCCAGCTCACACGAAATAGCGCTCACTGAAGCTTTCTTT. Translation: CASSHEIALTEAFF.

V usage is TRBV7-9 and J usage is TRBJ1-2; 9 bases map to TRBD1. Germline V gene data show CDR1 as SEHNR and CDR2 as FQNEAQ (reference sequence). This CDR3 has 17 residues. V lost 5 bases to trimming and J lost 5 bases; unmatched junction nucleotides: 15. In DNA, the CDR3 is TGTGCCAGCAGCCCGTACAGACGGGGACAGGGTGGATATGGCTACACCTTC. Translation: CASSPYRRGQGGYGYTF.

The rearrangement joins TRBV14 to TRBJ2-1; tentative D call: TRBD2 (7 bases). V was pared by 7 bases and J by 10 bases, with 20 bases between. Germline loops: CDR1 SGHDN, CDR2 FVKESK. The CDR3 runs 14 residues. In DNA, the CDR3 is TGTGCCAGCATGGGGGGGGCTTGGGTAGAGGAGCAGTTCTTC. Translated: CASMGGAWVEEQFF.

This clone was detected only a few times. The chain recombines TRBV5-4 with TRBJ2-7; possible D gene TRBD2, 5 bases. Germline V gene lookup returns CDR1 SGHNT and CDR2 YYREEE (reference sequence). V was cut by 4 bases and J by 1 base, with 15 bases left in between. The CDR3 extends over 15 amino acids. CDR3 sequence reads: CASSGIQDFSYEQYF. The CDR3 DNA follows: TGTGCCAGCAGCGGGATCCAGGACTTTTCCTACGAGCAGTACTTC.

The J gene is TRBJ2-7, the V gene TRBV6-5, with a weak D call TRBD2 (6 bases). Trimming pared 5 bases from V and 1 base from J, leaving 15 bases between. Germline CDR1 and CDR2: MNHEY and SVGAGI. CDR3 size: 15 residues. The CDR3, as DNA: TGTGCCAGCAGTCTGTCAGGGAGGAATTCCTACGAGCAGTACTTC. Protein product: CASSLSGRNSYEQYF.

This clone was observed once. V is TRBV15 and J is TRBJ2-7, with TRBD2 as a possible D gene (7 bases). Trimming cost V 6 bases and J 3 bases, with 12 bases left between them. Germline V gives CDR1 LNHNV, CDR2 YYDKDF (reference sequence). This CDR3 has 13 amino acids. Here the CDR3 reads CATRGGANYEQYF. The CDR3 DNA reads TGTGCCACCAGGGGGGGGGCAAACTACGAGCAGTACTTC.

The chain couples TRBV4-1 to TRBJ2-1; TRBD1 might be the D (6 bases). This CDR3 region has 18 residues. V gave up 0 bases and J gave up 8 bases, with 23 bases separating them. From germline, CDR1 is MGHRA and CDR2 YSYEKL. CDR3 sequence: CASSQERMEAGQGYEQFF. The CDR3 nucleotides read TGCGCCAGCAGCCAAGAGAGGATGGAGGCAGGGCAGGGGTATGAGCAGTTCTTC.

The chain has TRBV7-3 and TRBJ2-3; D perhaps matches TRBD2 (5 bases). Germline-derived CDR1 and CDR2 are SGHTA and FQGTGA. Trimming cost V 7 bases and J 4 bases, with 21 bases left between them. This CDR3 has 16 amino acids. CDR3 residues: CASTHLVTGKADTQYF. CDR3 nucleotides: TGTGCCAGCACCCACTTAGTAACGGGGAAGGCAGATACGCAGTATTTT.

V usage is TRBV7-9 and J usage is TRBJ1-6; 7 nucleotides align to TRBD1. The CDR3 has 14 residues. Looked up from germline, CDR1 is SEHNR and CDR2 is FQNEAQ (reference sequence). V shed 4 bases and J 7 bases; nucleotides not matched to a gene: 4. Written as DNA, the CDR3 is TGTGCCAGCAGCTCTGGACAGGAGAATTCACCCCTCCACTTT. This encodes CASSSGQENSPLHF.

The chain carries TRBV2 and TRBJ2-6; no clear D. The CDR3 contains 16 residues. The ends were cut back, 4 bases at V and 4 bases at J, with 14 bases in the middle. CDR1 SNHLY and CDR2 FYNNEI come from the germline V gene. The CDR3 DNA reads TGTGCCAGCAGTGGCAGGCAGATGATGGGGGCCAACGTCCTGACTTTC. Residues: CASSGRQMMGANVLTF. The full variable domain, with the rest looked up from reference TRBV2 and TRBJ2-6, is EPEVTQTPSHQVTQMGQEVILRCVPISNHLYFYWYRQILGQKVEFLVSFYNNEISEKSEIFDDQFSVERPDGSNFTLKIRSTKLEDSAMYFCASSGRQMMGANVLTFGAGSRLTVL.

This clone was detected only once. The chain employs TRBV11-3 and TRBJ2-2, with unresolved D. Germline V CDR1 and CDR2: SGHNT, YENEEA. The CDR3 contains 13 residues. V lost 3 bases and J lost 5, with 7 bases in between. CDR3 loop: CASSFGQTGELFF. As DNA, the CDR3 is TGTGCCAGCAGCTTTGGCCAAACCGGGGAGCTGTTTTTT.

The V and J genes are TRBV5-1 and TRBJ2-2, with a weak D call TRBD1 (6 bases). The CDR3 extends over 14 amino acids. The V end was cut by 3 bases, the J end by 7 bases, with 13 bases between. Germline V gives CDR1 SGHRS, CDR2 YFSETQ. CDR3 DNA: TGCGCCAGCAGCTGGCAGGGGTTAGGCGGGGAGCTGTTTTTT. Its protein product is CASSWQGLGGELFF.

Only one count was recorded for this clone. For the CDR3, the DNA is TGCGCCAGCAGCCAATCCGATAGCGAACGGCAGTATTTT. Translating gives CASSQSDSERQYF. The rearrangement links TRBV4-1 to TRBJ2-3; D possibly corresponds to TRBD2 (5 bases). The CDR3 spans 13 residues. CDR1 is MGHRA, CDR2 YSYEKL, per germline. V lost 2 bases and J 11 bases, leaving 14 bases between the germline ends.

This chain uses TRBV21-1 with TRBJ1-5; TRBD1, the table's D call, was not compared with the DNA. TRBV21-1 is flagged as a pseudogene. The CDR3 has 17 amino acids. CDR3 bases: TGTGCCAGCGCCCGGGACACCAGAAGGACAAGCAGTCAGCCCCAGCATTTT. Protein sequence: CASARDTRRTSSQPQHF.

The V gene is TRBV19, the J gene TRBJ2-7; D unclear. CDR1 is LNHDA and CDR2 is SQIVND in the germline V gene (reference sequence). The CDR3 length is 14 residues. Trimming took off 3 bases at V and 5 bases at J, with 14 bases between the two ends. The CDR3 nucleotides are TGTGCCAGTAGTATCAGGCGCTCGGTCCACGAGCAGTACTTC. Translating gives CASSIRRSVHEQYF.

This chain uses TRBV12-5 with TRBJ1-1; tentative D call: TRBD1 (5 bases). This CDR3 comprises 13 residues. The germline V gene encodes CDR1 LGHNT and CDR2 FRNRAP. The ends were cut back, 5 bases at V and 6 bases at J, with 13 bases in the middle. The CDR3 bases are TGTGCTAGTGGTCCCCGAAGGGGATCTGAAGCTTTCTTT. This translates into CASGPRRGSEAFF.